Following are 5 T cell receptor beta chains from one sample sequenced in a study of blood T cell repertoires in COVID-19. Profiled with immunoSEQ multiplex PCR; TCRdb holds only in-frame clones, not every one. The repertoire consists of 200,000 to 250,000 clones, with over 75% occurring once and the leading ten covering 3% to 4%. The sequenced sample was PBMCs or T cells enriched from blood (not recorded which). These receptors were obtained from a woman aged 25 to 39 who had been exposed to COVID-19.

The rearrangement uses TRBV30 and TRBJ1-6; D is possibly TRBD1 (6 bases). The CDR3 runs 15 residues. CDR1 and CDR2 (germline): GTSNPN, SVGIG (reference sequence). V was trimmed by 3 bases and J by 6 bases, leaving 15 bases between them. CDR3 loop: CAWSRGQSTNSPLHF. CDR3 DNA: TGTGCCTGGAGCCGCGGACAGTCGACTAATTCACCCCTCCACTTT.

The CDR3 bases are TGTGCCAGCAGCTGGGCAGGGAAGGTTGGCTACACCTTC. This codes for CASSWAGKVGYTF. J is TRBJ1-2 and V is TRBV6-5, with a weak D call TRBD1 (5 bases). CDR3 length: 13 amino acids. The germline CDR1 and CDR2 sequences are MNHEY and SVGAGI. Trimming cost V 6 bases and J 7 bases, with 15 bases left between them.

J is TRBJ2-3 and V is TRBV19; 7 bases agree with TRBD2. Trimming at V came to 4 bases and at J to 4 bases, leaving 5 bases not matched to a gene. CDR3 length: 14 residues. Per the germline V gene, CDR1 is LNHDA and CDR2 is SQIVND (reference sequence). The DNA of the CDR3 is TGTGCCAGTAGTAGAGGGCTAGCGGCAGATACGCAGTATTTT. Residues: CASSRGLAADTQYF.

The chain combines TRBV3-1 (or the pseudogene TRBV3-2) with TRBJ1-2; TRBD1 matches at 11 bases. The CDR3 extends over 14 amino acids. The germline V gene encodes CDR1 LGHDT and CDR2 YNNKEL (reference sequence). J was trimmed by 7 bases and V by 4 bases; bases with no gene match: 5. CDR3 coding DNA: TGTGCCAGCAGCCCGAGGACAGGGGGCTTTGGCTACACCTTC. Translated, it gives CASSPRTGGFGYTF.

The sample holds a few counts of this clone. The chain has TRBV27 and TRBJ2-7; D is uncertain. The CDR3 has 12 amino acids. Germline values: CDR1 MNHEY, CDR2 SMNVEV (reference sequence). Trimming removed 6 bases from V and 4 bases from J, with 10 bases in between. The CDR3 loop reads CASRSTAYEQYF. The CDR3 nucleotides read TGTGCCAGCAGGAGTACTGCATACGAGCAGTACTTC.